Each of the 23 T cell receptor beta chains below was sequenced from the same sample in a study of blood T cell repertoires in COVID-19. Data came from immunoSEQ multiplex PCR; TCRdb stores just in-frame clones and leaves some out. The repertoire holds roughly 200,000 clones, with over 80% as singletons. Sample: peripheral blood. These receptors all come from a woman aged 40 to 55 with COVID-19, enrolled during active disease.

V gene TRBV5-1 combines with J gene TRBJ2-2, with 7 bases identical to TRBD1. The CDR3 is 13 residues long. The germline V gene encodes CDR1 SGHRS and CDR2 YFSETQ. The J segment lost 5 bases and the V segment lost 6 bases, leaving 4 bases of the junction unmatched. The CDR3 here is CASKGAQTGELFF. CDR3 bases: TGCGCCAGCAAGGGGGCTCAAACCGGGGAGCTGTTTTTT.

The rearrangement joins TRBV27 to TRBJ2-2, with 13 nucleotides matching TRBD2. The CDR3 has 16 residues. With 8 bases clipped from V and 5 bases from J, the junction kept 8 bases outside the gene matches. Germline V CDR1 and CDR2: MNHEY, SMNVEV (reference sequence). CDR3: CASGITSGRGTGELFF. The CDR3 DNA sequence: TGTGCCAGCGGGATAACTAGCGGGAGGGGAACCGGGGAGCTGTTTTTT.

The rearrangement uses TRBV2 and TRBJ2-1; 9 bases align to TRBD1. Germline lookup yields CDR1 SNHLY and CDR2 FYNNEI. The CDR3 is made up of 15 amino acids. J lost 8 bases, V lost 5 bases, and 10 bases had no gene match. The CDR3 loop reads CASSLNRDRVDEQFF. CDR3 bases: TGTGCCAGCAGTCTAAACCGGGACAGGGTCGATGAGCAGTTCTTC.

The V and J genes are TRBV12-5 and TRBJ2-7, with D tentatively TRBD2 (5 bases). Germline CDR1 LGHNT, CDR2 FRNRAP. Deletions cut 7 bases from V and 1 base from J, with 17 bases between. The CDR3 consists of 15 residues. In DNA, the CDR3 is TGTGCTAGTGCCCCTACGGGGAGTGGGTCCTACGAGCAGTACTTC. Translating gives CASAPTGSGSYEQYF.

This rearrangement joins TRBV15 to TRBJ1-4; a weak D match, TRBD1 (5 bases). The CDR3 is made up of 14 amino acids. The germline gives CDR1 LNHNV, CDR2 YYDKDF (reference sequence). Trimming shortened V by 4 bases and J by 7 bases, and 13 bases separated the two germline ends. DNA for the CDR3: TGTGCCACCAGCAACTGGAGGGGCGGTGAAAAACTGTTTTTT. Encoded protein: CATSNWRGGEKLFF.

The CDR3 DNA is TGTGCCAGTACCGACGCCGCAGGGGTGCACTATGGCTACACCTTC. Translating gives CASTDAAGVHYGYTF. The chain couples TRBV19 to TRBJ1-2; maybe TRBD1 (6 bases). Trimming removed 7 bases at V and 3 bases at J, with 18 bases between. Germline values: CDR1 LNHDA, CDR2 SQIVND (reference sequence). CDR3 length: 15 amino acids.

The chain recombines TRBV29-1 with TRBJ1-1, with a weak D call TRBD1 (5 bases). The germline CDR1 and CDR2 sequences are SQVTM and ANQGSEA. Trimming removed 4 bases from V and 8 bases from J, with 11 bases in between. This CDR3 is built from 11 residues. CDR3 protein: CSVGGGAEAFF. The CDR3 bases are TGCAGCGTTGGGGGGGGAGCCGAAGCTTTCTTT.

CDR3 sequence: CASSLGLRVQETQYF. The CDR3 DNA reads as TGTGCCAGCAGCTTAGGGCTCAGGGTACAGGAGACCCAGTACTTC. J is TRBJ2-5 and V is TRBV5-5, with D possibly TRBD1 on 5 matching bases. Germline V CDR1 and CDR2: SGHKS, YYEKEE (reference sequence). The ends were cut back, 2 bases at V and 5 bases at J, with 16 bases in the middle. This CDR3 contains 15 residues.

This clone was seen a single time. The CDR3 protein is CASSVGQGGETF. For the CDR3, the DNA is TGTGCCAGCAGCGTAGGACAGGGGGGCGAAACCTTC. V usage is TRBV9 and J usage is TRBJ1-2; the match to TRBD1 covers 9 bases. Per the germline V gene, CDR1 is SGDLS and CDR2 is YYNGEE. The CDR3 sequence is 12 residues long. The trim removed 0 bases at V and 14 bases at J, leaving 5 bases unmatched.

The chain uses TRBV6-5 and TRBJ2-7, with D possibly matching TRBD2 (5 bases). Trimming stripped 5 bases from V and 6 bases from J, with 14 bases between. The CDR3 consists of 13 residues. Germline CDR1 MNHEY, CDR2 SVGAGI. In DNA, the CDR3 is TGTGCCAGCAGTAACGGCGGGCGTGGCGAGCAGTACTTC. Its translation: CASSNGGRGEQYF.

The gene calls are TRBV3-1 (or the pseudogene TRBV3-2) and TRBJ2-1, with D possibly being TRBD2 (6 bases). The germline V and J ends were trimmed by 1 base and 12 bases, with 25 bases remaining between them. CDR3 length equals 17 residues. The V gene's germline CDR1 is LGHDT and CDR2 YNNKEL (reference sequence). The CDR3, as DNA: TGTGCCAGCAGCCAAGGTCTTCGGGGCGCGCCGGGACTCGCGCAGTTCTTC. The encoded protein is CASSQGLRGAPGLAQFF.

The chain recombines TRBV19 with TRBJ2-7, with TRBD1 identical over 9 bases. CDR1 is LNHDA, CDR2 SQIVND, per germline (reference sequence). There are 17 residues in the CDR3. V lost 1 base and J lost 2; bases outside the gene matches: 9. The chain's CDR3 is CASSIAPRGTGTYEQYF. CDR3 in DNA: TGTGCCAGTAGTATAGCCCCCCGAGGGACAGGGACCTACGAGCAGTACTTC.

The chain carries TRBV20-1 and TRBJ2-3; 11 bases align to TRBD2. Unmatched junction bases numbered 7, after V lost 3 bases and J lost 2 bases. This CDR3 has 16 residues. CDR1 DFQATT and CDR2 SNEGSKA come from the germline V gene (reference sequence). The CDR3 DNA reads TGCAGTGCTAGTTCGACTAGCGGGGCGCCCACAGATACGCAGTATTTT. It translates to CSASSTSGAPTDTQYF.

This clone appeared once. J is TRBJ2-7 and V is TRBV10-1, with 9 bases aligning to TRBD1. Germline trimming cut 6 bases from V and 1 base from J; bases unmatched to any gene: 4. Germline values: CDR1 WNHNN, CDR2 SYGVQD (reference sequence). The CDR3 extends over 14 amino acids. The CDR3 sequence is CASSRDRVSYEQYF. CDR3 bases: TGCGCCAGCAGCCGGGACAGGGTATCCTACGAGCAGTACTTC.

The chain recombines TRBV18 with TRBJ2-1; the match to TRBD1 covers 8 bases. V was pared by 4 bases and J by 6 bases, with 5 bases of the junction left unmatched. CDR3 length equals 14 residues. CDR1 is KGHSH, CDR2 LQKENI, per germline. In DNA form, the CDR3 reads TGTGCCAGCTCACTCCCGGGACAGGTCAATGAGCAGTTCTTC. It is translated as CASSLPGQVNEQFF. Using reference TRBV18 and TRBJ2-1 for the parts outside the CDR3, the full variable domain is NAGVMQNPRHLVRRRGQEARLRCSPMKGHSHVYWYRQLPEEGLKFMVYLQKENIIDESGMPKERFSAEFPKEGPSILRIQQVVRGDSAAYFCASSLPGQVNEQFFGPGTRLTVL.

CDR3 sequence reads: CASSEALRGNTEAFF. Written as DNA, the CDR3 is TGTGCCAGCAGTGAAGCGCTTAGGGGGAACACTGAAGCTTTCTTT. This chain connects TRBV2 to TRBJ1-1; a weak D match, TRBD1 (5 bases). Trimming removed 0 bases from V and 1 base from J, with 9 bases in between. Germline V gene data show CDR1 as SNHLY and CDR2 as FYNNEI. The CDR3 contains 15 residues.

Note on this clone: At one end the junction does not follow the germline gene, possibly because of a read error. The rearrangement uses TRBV4-1 and TRBJ2-5, with a tentative D call TRBD1 (5 bases). This CDR3 spans 13 amino acids. CDR1 is MGHRA and CDR2 is YSYEKL in the germline V gene. This chain's CDR3 is CASNQAGQETQYF. Written as DNA, the CDR3 is TGCGCCAGCAACCAAGCAGGGCAAGAGACCCAGTACTTC.

V gene TRBV2 combines with J gene TRBJ2-1, with 14 bases matching TRBD2. This CDR3 region has 19 residues. Germline V gene sequence: CDR1 SNHLY, CDR2 FYNNEI. Germline trimming cut 8 bases from V and 3 bases from J; bases unmatched to any gene: 15. The chain's CDR3 is CASQNREGLAGDFYNEQFF. Here the CDR3 DNA reads TGTGCCAGCCAAAACAGGGAGGGACTAGCGGGGGACTTCTACAATGAGCAGTTCTTC.

The rearrangement links TRBV6-5 to TRBJ2-7; TRBD2 matches at 7 bases. V was clipped by 0 bases and J by 7 bases; unmatched bases: 6. The CDR3 spans 14 residues. Germline V gene lookup returns CDR1 MNHEY and CDR2 SVGAGI. CDR3 loop: CASSYSAGEREQYF. CDR3 DNA sequence: TGTGCCAGCAGTTACTCGGCGGGAGAAAGGGAGCAGTACTTC.

The chain carries TRBV7-2 and TRBJ2-4; 7 bases match TRBD2. The germline V gene encodes CDR1 SGHTA and CDR2 FQGNSA. The CDR3 is 17 amino acids. V trimming: 5 bases; J trimming: 0 bases; junction bases outside the gene matches: 10. The CDR3 bases are TGTGCCAGCAGCGCATTCAGTAGCGGGTCAGCCAAAAACATTCAGTACTTC. Translated: CASSAFSSGSAKNIQYF.

CDR3 sequence reads: CASSLKMGQGTGNTIYF. The CDR3 coding sequence is TGCGCCAGCAGCTTGAAAATGGGACAGGGTACCGGAAACACCATATATTTT. The chain couples TRBV5-1 to TRBJ1-3; 9 nucleotides line up with TRBD1. Germline V gives CDR1 SGHRS, CDR2 YFSETQ. The length of the CDR3 is 17 residues. Trimming at V came to 1 base and at J to 4 bases, leaving 9 bases not matched to a gene.

A word on this clone: Sequence at one end of the junction differs from germline and may be a read error. The chain uses TRBV7-7 and TRBJ2-7; possibly TRBD1 for D (6 bases). The CDR3 totals 15 residues. Germline values: CDR1 SSHAT, CDR2 FNYEAQ (reference sequence). The CDR3 loop reads CASSLAQGLSYEQYF. The CDR3 DNA sequence: TGTGCTAGCAGCTTAGCGCAGGGGCTCTCCTACGAGCAGTACTTC.

This clone was found a few times. The V and J genes are TRBV5-1 and TRBJ2-3; 9 bases agree with TRBD1. The CDR3 is 17 amino acids. V trimming: 1 base; J trimming: 1 base; junction bases outside the gene matches: 7. Germline values: CDR1 SGHRS, CDR2 YFSETQ. CDR3: CASSLRGQGRRTDTQYF. CDR3 bases: TGCGCCAGCAGCTTGAGGGGACAGGGAAGGCGCACAGATACGCAGTATTTT.